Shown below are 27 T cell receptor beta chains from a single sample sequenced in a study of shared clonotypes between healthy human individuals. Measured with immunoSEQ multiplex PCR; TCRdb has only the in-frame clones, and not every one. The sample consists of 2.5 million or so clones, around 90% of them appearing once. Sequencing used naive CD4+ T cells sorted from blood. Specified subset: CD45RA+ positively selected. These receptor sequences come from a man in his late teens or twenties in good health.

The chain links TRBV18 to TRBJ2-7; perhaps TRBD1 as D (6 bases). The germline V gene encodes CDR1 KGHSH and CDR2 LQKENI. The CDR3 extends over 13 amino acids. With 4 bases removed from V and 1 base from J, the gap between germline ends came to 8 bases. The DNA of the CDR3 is TGTGCCAGCTCACGAGGGACATCCTACGAGCAGTACTTC. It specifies CASSRGTSYEQYF.

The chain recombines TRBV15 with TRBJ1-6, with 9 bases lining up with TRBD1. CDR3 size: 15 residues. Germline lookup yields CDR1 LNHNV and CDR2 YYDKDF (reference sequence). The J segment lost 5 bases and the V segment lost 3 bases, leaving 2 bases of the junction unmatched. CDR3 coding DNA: TGTGCCACCAGCAGCCGGGACAGGGATAATTCACCCCTCCACTTT. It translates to CATSSRDRDNSPLHF.

Here the CDR3 reads CAWRGSGMGNEQYF. DNA for the CDR3: TGTGCCTGGAGGGGTAGCGGGATGGGTAACGAGCAGTACTTC. The chain uses TRBV30 and TRBJ2-7, with 8 nucleotides matching TRBD2. Germline CDR1 is GTSNPN and CDR2 is SVGIG (reference sequence). This CDR3 is 14 amino acids long. The junction had 9 bases not matched to a gene; V was cut back by 3 bases and J by 5 bases.

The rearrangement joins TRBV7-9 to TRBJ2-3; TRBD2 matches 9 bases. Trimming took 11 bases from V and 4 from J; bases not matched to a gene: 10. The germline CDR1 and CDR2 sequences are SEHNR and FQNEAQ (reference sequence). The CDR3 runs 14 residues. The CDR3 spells CASGREGRADTQYF. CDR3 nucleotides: TGTGCCTCGGGGCGGGAGGGCCGCGCAGATACGCAGTATTTT.

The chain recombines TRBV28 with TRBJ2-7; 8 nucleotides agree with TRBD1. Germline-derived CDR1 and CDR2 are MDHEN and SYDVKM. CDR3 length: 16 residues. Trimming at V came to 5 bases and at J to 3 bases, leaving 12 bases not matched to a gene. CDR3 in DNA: TGTGCCAGCAGTCCCCTCCGACTTGGACAGGGCTACGAGCAGTACTTC. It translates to CASSPLRLGQGYEQYF.

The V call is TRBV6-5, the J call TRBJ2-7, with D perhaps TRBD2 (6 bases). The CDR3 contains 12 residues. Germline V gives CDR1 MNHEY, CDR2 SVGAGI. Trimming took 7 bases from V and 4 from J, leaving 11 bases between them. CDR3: CASTFRGYEQYF. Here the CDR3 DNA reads TGTGCCAGCACCTTCCGGGGGTACGAGCAGTACTTC.

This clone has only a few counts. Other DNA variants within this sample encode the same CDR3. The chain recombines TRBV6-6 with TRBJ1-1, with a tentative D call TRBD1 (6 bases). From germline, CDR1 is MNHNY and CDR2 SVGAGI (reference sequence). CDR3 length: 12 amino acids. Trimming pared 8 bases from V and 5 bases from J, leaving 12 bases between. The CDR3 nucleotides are TGTGCCAGCCGATTAGGGGGAACTGAAGCTTTCTTT. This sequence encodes CASRLGGTEAFF.

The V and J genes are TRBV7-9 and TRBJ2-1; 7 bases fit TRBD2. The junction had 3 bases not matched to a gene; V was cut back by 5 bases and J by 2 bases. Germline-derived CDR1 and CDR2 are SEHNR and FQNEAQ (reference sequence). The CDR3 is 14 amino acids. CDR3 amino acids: CASSPRGAYNEQFF. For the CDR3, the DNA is TGTGCCAGCAGCCCCCGGGGGGCCTACAATGAGCAGTTCTTC.

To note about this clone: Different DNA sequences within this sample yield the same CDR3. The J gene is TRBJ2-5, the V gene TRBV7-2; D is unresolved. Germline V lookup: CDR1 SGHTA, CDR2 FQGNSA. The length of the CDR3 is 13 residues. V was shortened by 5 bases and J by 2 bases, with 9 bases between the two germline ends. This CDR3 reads CASSLNRQETQYF. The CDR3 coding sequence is TGTGCCAGCAGCCTGAACAGACAAGAGACCCAGTACTTC.

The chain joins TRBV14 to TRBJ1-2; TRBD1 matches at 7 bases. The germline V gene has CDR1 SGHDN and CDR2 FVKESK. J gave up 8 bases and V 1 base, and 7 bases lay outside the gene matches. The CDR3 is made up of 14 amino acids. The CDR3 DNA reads TGTGCCAGCAGCCAAGCACAGGGGATCGGCGGCTACACCTTC. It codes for CASSQAQGIGGYTF.

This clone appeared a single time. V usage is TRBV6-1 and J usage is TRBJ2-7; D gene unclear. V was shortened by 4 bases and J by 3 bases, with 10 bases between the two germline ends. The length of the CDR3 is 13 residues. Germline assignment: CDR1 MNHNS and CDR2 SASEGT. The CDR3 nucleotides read TGTGCCAGCAGTGTTGCAGCTTACTACGAGCAGTACTTC. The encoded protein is CASSVAAYYEQYF.

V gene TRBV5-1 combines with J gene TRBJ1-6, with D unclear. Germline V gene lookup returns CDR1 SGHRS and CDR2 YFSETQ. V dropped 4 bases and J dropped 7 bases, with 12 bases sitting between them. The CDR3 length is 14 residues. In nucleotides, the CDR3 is TGCGCCAGCAGCGATCAGACCAGGAATTCACCCCTCCACTTT. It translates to CASSDQTRNSPLHF.

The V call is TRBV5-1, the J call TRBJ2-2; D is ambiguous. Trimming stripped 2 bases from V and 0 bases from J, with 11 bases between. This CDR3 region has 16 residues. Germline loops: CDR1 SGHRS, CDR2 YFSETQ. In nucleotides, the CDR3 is TGCGCCAGCAGCTTCGTCTACGTTGCGAACACCGGGGAGCTGTTTTTT. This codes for CASSFVYVANTGELFF.

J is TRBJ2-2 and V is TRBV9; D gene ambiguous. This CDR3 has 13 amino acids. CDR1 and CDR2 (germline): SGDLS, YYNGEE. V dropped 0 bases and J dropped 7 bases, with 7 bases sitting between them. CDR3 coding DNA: TGTGCCAGCAGCGTAGTTATGGGCGGGGAGCTGTTTTTT. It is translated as CASSVVMGGELFF.

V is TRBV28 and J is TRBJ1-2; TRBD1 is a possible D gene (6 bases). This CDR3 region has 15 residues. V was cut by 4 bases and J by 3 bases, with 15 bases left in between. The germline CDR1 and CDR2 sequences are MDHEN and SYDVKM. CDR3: CASSSTGSGDYGYTF. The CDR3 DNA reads TGTGCCAGCAGTTCAACAGGGTCGGGCGACTATGGCTACACCTTC.

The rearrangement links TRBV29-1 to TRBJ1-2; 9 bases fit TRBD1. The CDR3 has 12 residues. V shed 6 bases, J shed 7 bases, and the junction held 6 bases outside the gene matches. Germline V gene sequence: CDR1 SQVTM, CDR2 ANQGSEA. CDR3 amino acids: CSVRTGVGGYTF. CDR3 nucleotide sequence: TGCAGCGTACGGACAGGGGTTGGTGGCTACACCTTC.

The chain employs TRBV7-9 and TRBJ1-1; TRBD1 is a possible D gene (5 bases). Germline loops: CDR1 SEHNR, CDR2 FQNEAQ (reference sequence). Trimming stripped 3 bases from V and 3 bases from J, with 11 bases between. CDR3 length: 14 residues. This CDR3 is CASSFRERYTEAFF. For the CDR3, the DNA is TGTGCCAGCAGCTTCAGGGAAAGGTACACTGAAGCTTTCTTT.

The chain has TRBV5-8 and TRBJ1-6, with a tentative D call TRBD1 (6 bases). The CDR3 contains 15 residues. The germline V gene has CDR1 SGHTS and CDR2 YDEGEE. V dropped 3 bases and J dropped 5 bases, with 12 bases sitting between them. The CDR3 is CASSWGTLNNSPLHF. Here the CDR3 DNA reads TGTGCCAGCAGCTGGGGGACACTTAATAATTCACCCCTCCACTTT.

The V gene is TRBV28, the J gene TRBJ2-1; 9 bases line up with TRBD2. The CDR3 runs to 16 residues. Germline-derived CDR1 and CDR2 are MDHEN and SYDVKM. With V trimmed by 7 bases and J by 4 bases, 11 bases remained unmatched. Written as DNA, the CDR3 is TGTGCCAGCAATCCCCACGGGACTAGCCATTACAATGAGCAGTTCTTC. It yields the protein CASNPHGTSHYNEQFF.

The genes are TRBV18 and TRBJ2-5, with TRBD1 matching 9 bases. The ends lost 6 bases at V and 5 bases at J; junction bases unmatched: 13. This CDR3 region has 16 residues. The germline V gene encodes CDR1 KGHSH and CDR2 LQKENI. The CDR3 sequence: CASSQQQGALWETQYF. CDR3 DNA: TGTGCCAGCTCTCAGCAACAGGGGGCGCTCTGGGAGACCCAGTACTTC.

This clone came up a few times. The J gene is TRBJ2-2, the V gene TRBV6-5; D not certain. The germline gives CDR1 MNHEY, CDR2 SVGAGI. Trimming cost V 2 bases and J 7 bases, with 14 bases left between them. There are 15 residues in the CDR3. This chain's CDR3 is CASSYDTVHIGELFF. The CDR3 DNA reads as TGTGCCAGCAGTTACGATACGGTGCATATCGGGGAGCTGTTTTTT.

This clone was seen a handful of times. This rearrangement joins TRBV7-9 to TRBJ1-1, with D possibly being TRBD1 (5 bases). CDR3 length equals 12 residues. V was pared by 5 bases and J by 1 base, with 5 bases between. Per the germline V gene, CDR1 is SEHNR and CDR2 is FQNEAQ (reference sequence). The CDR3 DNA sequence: TGTGCCAGCAGCGACAGGAACACTGAAGCTTTCTTT. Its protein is CASSDRNTEAFF.

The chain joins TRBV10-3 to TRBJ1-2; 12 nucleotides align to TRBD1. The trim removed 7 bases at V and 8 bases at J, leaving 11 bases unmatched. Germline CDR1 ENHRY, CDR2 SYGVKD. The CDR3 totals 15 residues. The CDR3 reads CAINIGTGGAGGYTF. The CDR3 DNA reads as TGTGCCATCAACATTGGGACAGGGGGCGCAGGAGGCTACACCTTC.

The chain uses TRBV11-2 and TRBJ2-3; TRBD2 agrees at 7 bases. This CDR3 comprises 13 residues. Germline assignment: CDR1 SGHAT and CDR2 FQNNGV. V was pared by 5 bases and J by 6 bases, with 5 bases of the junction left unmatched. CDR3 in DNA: TGTGCCAGCAGCCCCGGGGGGATGGATACGCAGTATTTT. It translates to CASSPGGMDTQYF.

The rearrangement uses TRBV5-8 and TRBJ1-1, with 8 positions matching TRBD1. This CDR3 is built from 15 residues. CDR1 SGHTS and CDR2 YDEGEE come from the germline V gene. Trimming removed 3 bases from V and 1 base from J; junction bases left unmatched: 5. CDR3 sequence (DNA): TGTGCCAGCAGCTCGTTCAGGGGGCCGAACACTGAAGCTTTCTTT. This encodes CASSSFRGPNTEAFF.

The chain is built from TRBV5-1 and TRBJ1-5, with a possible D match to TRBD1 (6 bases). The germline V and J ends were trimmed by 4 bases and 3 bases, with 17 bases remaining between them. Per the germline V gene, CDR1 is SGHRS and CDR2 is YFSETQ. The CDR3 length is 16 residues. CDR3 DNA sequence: TGCGCCAGCAGCCCCTCCCCGGGACAAGTCAATCAGCCCCAGCATTTT. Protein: CASSPSPGQVNQPQHF.

In DNA, the CDR3 is TGTGCCAGCAGCAGAAATACCGGCCAGGGGAGTTCACCCCTCCACTTT. Protein sequence: CASSRNTGQGSSPLHF. V usage is TRBV9 and J usage is TRBJ1-6; a possible D gene is TRBD1 (6 bases). Trimming cost V 4 bases and J 9 bases, with 20 bases left between them. The CDR3 extends over 16 amino acids. Per the germline V gene, CDR1 is SGDLS and CDR2 is YYNGEE.